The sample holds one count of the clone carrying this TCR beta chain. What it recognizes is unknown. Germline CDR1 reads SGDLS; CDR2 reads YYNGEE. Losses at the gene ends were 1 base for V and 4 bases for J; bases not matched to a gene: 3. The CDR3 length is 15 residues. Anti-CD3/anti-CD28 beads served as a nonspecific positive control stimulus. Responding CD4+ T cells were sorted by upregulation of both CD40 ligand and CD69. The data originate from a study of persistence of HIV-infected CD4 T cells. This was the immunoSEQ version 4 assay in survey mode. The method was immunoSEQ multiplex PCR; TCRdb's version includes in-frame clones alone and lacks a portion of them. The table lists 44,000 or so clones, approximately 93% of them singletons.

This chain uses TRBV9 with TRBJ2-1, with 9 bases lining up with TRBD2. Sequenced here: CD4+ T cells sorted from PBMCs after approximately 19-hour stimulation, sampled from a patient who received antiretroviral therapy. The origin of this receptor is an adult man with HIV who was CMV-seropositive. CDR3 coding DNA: TGTGCCAGCAGCGTATACCTAGCGGGGTACAATGAGCAGTTCTTC. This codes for CASSVYLAGYNEQFF.